Listed below are T cell receptor beta chains from one sample, sequenced in a study of regulatory T cells in long-lasting Graves disease. Each CDR3 protein is one row after TCRdb ran MiXCR on the multiplex PCR reads. The table shows about 470,000 distinct CDR3 sequences, with around 15% occurring only once. These records were also assigned to another study, of T cells in Graves' hyperthyroidism and ophthalmopathy.

The source was peripheral blood mononuclear cells (PBMCs), collected at new diagnosis, from a patient treated with antithyroid drugs. These receptors came from a man aged 40-49 years with Graves disease. Both conserved end residues are part of each CDR3. The D gene is left open where the match is weak. Where a row states a size, it is once, few, many or the class of an expanded clone; other rows omit it.

cdr3_nt cdr3_aa j_call v_call cdr3_length clone_size d_call
TGCAGCGTTGACGTAGCGGGAGGGTCCTACAATGAGCAGTTCTTC CSVDVAGGSYNEQFF TRBJ2-1 TRBV29-1 15 many TRBD2
TGTGCCAGCAACACGCCTGCGGGAGTTGACAATGAGCAGTTCTTC CASNTPAGVDNEQFF TRBJ2-1 TRBV12-3/TRBV12-4 15 many TRBD2
TGTGCCAGCAGCTTCTTCGGTGGGGAGCAGTACTTC CASSFFGGEQYF TRBJ2-7 TRBV27 12 - -
TGCGCCAGCAGCTTGGTCGGGAGCTCGGGTGAGCAGTTCTTC CASSLVGSSGEQFF TRBJ2-1 TRBV5-1 14 few -
TGTGCCAGCAGTTACTCGTCCCGGACGCCCCAAGAGACCCAGCACTTC CASSYSSRTPQETQHF TRBJ2-1 TRBV6-5 16 - -
TGTGCCAGCAGTGAGGACAGGGACCAGCCCCAGCATTTT CASSEDRDQPQHF TRBJ1-5 TRBV2 13 many TRBD1
TGTGCCAGCAGTTTGGACGGGCTTCAGAATCCTCCAGATACGCAGTATTTT CASSLDGLQNPPDTQYF TRBJ2-3 TRBV6-2/TRBV6-3 17 many -
TGTGCCAGCAGCTTCGGCGGGAGGGCGGCCTACAATGAGCAGTTCTTC CASSFGGRAAYNEQFF TRBJ2-1 TRBV11-2 16 many TRBD2
TGTGCCAGCAGTCCCGGACAGTGGGGGTACGAGCAGTACTTC CASSPGQWGYEQYF TRBJ2-7 TRBV12-3/TRBV12-4 14 - -
TGTGCCAGCAGTGAAGCGGGCGACACTGAAGCTTTCTTT CASSEAGDTEAFF TRBJ1-1 TRBV27 13 many -
TGCGCCAGCAGCTTGAGTTTTGTTGAGACCCAGTACTTC CASSLSFVETQYF TRBJ2-5 TRBV5-1 13 - -
TGTGCCAGCAGCTTAGCCTCCGTCGGTCCCTACGAGCAGTACTTC CASSLASVGPYEQYF TRBJ2-7 TRBV7-2 15 many -
TGTGCCAGCAGCCTTGGGACAGTCGAAACTGAAGCTTTCTTT CASSLGTVETEAFF TRBJ1-1 TRBV7-3 14 once TRBD1
TGTGCCAGCAGCTTAGTAGGGGAGGCGGGCAATGAGCAGTTCTTC CASSLVGEAGNEQFF TRBJ2-1 TRBV7-9 15 few -
TGTGCCAGCAGCTTAGGGCAGGGGGCGATTGGCTACACCTTC CASSLGQGAIGYTF TRBJ1-2 TRBV7-2 14 many TRBD1
TGTGCCAGCAGACGGGACTCTGGAAACAATGAGCAGTTCTTC CASRRDSGNNEQFF TRBJ2-1 TRBV6-1 14 - -
TGCAGTGCTTGGGACACCAACTCCTACGAGCAGTACTTC CSAWDTNSYEQYF TRBJ2-7 TRBV20-1 13 few -
TGTGCCAGCAGTTTGGGGGAGGGGAATGAAAAACTGTTTTTT CASSLGEGNEKLFF TRBJ1-4 TRBV12-3/TRBV12-4 14 - -
TGTGCCAGCAGTGACACCGGGAGTCCGGATGAGCCCCAGCATTTT CASSDTGSPDEPQHF TRBJ1-5 TRBV6-4 15 - -
TGTGCCAGCACTCGGGAGATCGGCGACGAGCAGTACTTC CASTREIGDEQYF TRBJ2-7 TRBV12-3/TRBV12-4 13 many -
TGTGCCAGCAGTTCTAATACCGGGACAGCGAACACTGAAGCTTTCTTT CASSSNTGTANTEAFF TRBJ1-1 TRBV7-9 16 - TRBD1
TGTGCCAGCAGCCGACTAGCGGGTGACTACGAGCAGTACTTC CASSRLAGDYEQYF TRBJ2-7 TRBV12-3/TRBV12-4 14 many TRBD2
TGCAGTGCTGGGGATGGGTTTGACTATGGCTACACCTTC CSAGDGFDYGYTF TRBJ1-2 TRBV20-1 13 few -
TGTGCCAGCAGTTTATTTAGAAACTCCAATGAGCAGTTCTTC CASSLFRNSNEQFF TRBJ2-1 TRBV28 14 many -
TGTGCCAGCAGCAAGACAGGGGTATCAGAGACCCAGTACTTC CASSKTGVSETQYF TRBJ2-5 TRBV28 14 many TRBD1
TGTGCCAGCAGTTCAGGGAAGAGGAGCACTGAAGCTTTCTTT CASSSGKRSTEAFF TRBJ1-1 TRBV28 14 many -